This TCR beta chain was captured by sequencing in a study of graft-versus-host responses after intestinal transplantation. The assay was immunoSEQ multiplex PCR, and TCRdb's table has in-frame clones only and misses some. The table includes some 86,000 clones, around 89% detected once. Notes on this clone: The antigen is not known.

This specimen was unstimulated CD4+ T cells sorted from spleen or lymph node cells, taken before transplant. This clonotype was sampled from a human donor who was the organ donor for an intestinal transplant.

CDR3 in amino acids: CASSYSTRGRSEQFF. The CDR3 DNA reads TGTGCCAGCAGTTACTCGACGCGCGGGAGGAGTGAGCAGTTCTTC. The chain uses TRBV6-5 and TRBJ2-1; 8 bases line up with TRBD2. V shed 0 bases and J 9 bases; nucleotides not matched to a gene: 7. The CDR3 is 15 amino acids. The germline V gene encodes CDR1 MNHEY and CDR2 SVGAGI.